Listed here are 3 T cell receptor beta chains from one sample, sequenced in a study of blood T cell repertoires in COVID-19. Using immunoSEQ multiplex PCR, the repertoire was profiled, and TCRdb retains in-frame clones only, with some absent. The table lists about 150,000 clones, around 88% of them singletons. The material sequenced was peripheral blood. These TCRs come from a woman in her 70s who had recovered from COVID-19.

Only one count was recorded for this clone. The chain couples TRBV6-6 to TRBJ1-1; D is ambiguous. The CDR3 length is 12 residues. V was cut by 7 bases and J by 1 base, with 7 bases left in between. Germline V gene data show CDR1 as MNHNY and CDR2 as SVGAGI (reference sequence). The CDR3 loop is CASKSGNTEAFF. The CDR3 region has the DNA TGTGCCAGCAAAAGCGGGAACACTGAAGCTTTCTTT.

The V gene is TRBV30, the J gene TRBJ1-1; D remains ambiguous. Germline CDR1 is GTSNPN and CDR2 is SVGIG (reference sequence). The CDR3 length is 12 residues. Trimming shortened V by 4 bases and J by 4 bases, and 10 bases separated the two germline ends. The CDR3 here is CAWTGGGTEAFF. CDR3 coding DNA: TGTGCCTGGACGGGTGGAGGCACTGAAGCTTTCTTT.

The CDR3 protein is CASSVGPQATYEQYF. CDR3 in DNA: TGTGCCAGCAGCGTAGGGCCCCAGGCCACCTACGAGCAGTACTTC. The J gene is TRBJ2-7, the V gene TRBV9; D is undetermined. CDR1 SGDLS and CDR2 YYNGEE come from the germline V gene. Trimming left V 0 bases short and J 2 bases short, with 12 bases between. The CDR3 runs to 15 residues.